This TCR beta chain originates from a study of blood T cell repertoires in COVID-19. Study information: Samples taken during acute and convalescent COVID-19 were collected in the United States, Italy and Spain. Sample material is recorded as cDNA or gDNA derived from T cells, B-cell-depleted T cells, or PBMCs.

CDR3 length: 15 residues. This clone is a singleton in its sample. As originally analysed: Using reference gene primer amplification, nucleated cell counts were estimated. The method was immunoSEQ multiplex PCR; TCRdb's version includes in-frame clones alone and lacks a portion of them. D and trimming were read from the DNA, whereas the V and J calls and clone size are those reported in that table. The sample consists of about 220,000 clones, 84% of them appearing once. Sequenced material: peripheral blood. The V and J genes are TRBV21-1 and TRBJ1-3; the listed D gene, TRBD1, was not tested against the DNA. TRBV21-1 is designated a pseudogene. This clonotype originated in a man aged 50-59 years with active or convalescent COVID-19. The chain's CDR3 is CASSNQGSSGNTIYF. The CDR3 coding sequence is TGTGCCAGCAGCAATCAGGGCTCCTCTGGAAACACCATATATTTT.